Sequencing of this T cell receptor beta chain was carried out in a study of blood T cell repertoires in COVID-19 (TCRdb year 2020). Regarding the study in general: The collaborator samples originated in the United States, Italy and Spain and spanned the acute and convalescent phases of COVID-19. The material from the prospective study consisted of cDNA or gDNA derived from T cells, B-cell-depleted T cells, or PBMCs. Subjects who had been exposed to COVID-19, were actively infected with it, or had recovered from it provided the deeply sampled blood TCRbeta repertoires that made up the dataset. A freely available public database, intended as a resource for researchers studying the immune response to SARS-CoV-2, is where the repertoires were released. The samples were drawn from the first 160 participants of the ongoing ImmuneRACE study and from roughly 1,300 subjects provided by 6 global collaborators. A de-identified subject ID, COVID-19 status, age in years and sex were almost always included in the sample metadata. Where available, HLA class I and class II types were taken from metadata supplied by the sample provider and were not determined by assay-based typing. Here is what the overall study found, with its caveats: The amount of clinical and demographic metadata varied by source and participant and was provided uncurated.

Notes on this clone: It has no known antigen specificity. Per-nucleotide qualities are absent, and no much larger clonotype sits a single base away.

According to the germline V gene, CDR1 reads SGHRS and CDR2 reads YFSETQ. The CDR3 contains 13 residues, cysteine and phenylalanine counted. Of the read, only the CDR3 DNA is kept; its 39 bases are in frame from base 1. Trimming removed 2 bases from V and 2 bases from J, leaving 6 bases between the germline ends. TCRbeta CDR3 regions were amplified from genomic DNA using the immunoSEQ Assay, a bias-controlled multiplex PCR. In the source study's methods: The number of nucleated cells in each sample was estimated from the amplification of reference gene primers within the assay. Sequence reads were collapsed and filtered to measure the absolute abundance of every unique TCRbeta CDR3 rearrangement. Productive Simpson clonality was computed per sample as the square root of Simpson's diversity index over productive rearrangements. TCRdb obtained this table from immuneACCESS and retained in-frame rearrangements with V and J assigned. These tables miss some clones; where compared with another copy, unresolved V genes account for less than half of the shortfall, and the remainder is unexplained. The DNA was the basis for D and trimming; V, J and clone size are from that table. The sample profile shows about 210,000 clones; 80% of them were found once. The top ten constitute 3.5% to 5.5% of the sample.

Enrolling through a virtual design, the prospective study's participants ranged in age from roughly 18 to 100 years and lived across more than 20 United States geographic areas. In the prospective study, cohorts were assigned on the basis of participant-reported clinical history obtained from a screening survey and a study questionnaire. Mobile phlebotomists in the prospective study collected whole blood, serum and a nasopharyngeal or oropharyngeal swab from every participant. Prospective study participants could optionally give additional blood draws and questionnaires over a 2-month period. Prospective study blood samples were shipped either frozen or at room temperature before DNA extraction.

The sequence came from a young man with acute COVID-19. The sequenced material came from PBMCs or T cells enriched from blood (not recorded which). Rearrangement joined TRBV5-1 to TRBJ2-3, with no reliable assignment of the D segment. The CDR3 sequence is CASSFEFTDTQYF. The DNA sequence is TGCGCCAGCAGCTTCGAGTTCACAGATACGCAGTATTTT.